The 14 T cell receptor beta chains presented below share a single source sample, sequenced in a study of OX40 agonist ivuxolimab in advanced cancers. TCRdb's copy holds only in-frame clones and misses some; the assay was immunoSEQ multiplex PCR. The table lists 40,000 to 55,000 clones, approximately 87% of them singletons. Sequenced here: CD4+ or CD8+ T cells sorted from blood, sampled in a trial of the OX40 agonist ivuxolimab. These receptors were collected from an adult with an advanced solid tumor such as melanoma, head and neck, liver or kidney cancer.

The J gene is TRBJ2-2, the V gene TRBV5-6; 8 bases fit TRBD1. The CDR3 runs 15 residues. Trimming at V came to 3 bases and at J to 4 bases, leaving 5 bases not matched to a gene. The germline V gene has CDR1 SGHDT and CDR2 YYEEEE. CDR3 loop: CASSWRTGSTGELFF. The DNA of the CDR3 is TGTGCCAGCAGCTGGCGGACAGGGAGCACCGGGGAGCTGTTTTTT.

The chain joins TRBV9 to TRBJ2-1; D is possibly TRBD2 (5 bases). Germline CDR1 SGDLS, CDR2 YYNGEE. The CDR3 spans 15 residues. The V gene lost 3 bases and the J gene lost 6 bases, with 16 bases spanning the gap. CDR3 in amino acids: CASSAGLYSGNEQFF. The CDR3 nucleotides are TGTGCCAGCAGCGCTGGACTCTACTCCGGCAATGAGCAGTTCTTC. The full variable domain, rest sourced from reference TRBV9 and TRBJ2-1, is DSGVTQTPKHLITATGQRVTLRCSPRSGDLSVYWYQQSLDQGLQFLIQYYNGEERAKGNILERFSAQQFPDLHSELNLSSLELGDSALYFCASSAGLYSGNEQFFGPGTRLTVL.

This chain connects TRBV28 to TRBJ1-3, with no clear D. The CDR3 totals 13 residues. V was trimmed by 1 base and J by 0 bases, leaving 1 base between them. CDR1 is MDHEN, CDR2 SYDVKM, per germline. The CDR3 DNA sequence: TGTGCCAGCAGTTTATCCTCTGGAAACACCATATATTTT. As protein: CASSLSSGNTIYF.

The chain employs TRBV5-1 and TRBJ1-6; tentative D call: TRBD1 (6 bases). The CDR3 length is 17 residues. The V and J ends lost 3 bases and 4 bases respectively, with 17 bases between them. The V gene's germline CDR1 is SGHRS and CDR2 YFSETQ. The CDR3 DNA reads TGCGCCAGCAGCTCGCAGCAGGACAGTCTGTATAATTCACCCCTCCACTTT. Encoded protein: CASSSQQDSLYNSPLHF.

The chain combines TRBV5-1 with TRBJ2-5; TRBD2 matches at 8 bases. CDR3 length: 15 residues. Trimming cost V 4 bases and J 5 bases; bases outside gene matches: 10. Germline CDR1 SGHRS, CDR2 YFSETQ. The CDR3 DNA reads TGCGCCAGCAGCCGCGCCCCGGGAGGGAGGGAGACCCAGTACTTC. It codes for CASSRAPGGRETQYF.

V usage is TRBV11-2 and J usage is TRBJ2-1; possibly TRBD2 for D (6 bases). The CDR3 totals 12 residues. Trimming removed 4 bases from V and 15 bases from J, with 16 bases in between. CDR1 is SGHAT, CDR2 FQNNGV, per germline. The CDR3 protein is CASSSEGWGGFF. As DNA, the CDR3 is TGTGCCAGCAGCTCGGAGGGGTGGGGCGGGTTCTTC.

This chain joins TRBV19 and TRBJ2-3; D gene uncertain. V shed 5 bases and J shed 5 bases, with 14 bases lying between them. This CDR3 is 14 amino acids long. CDR1 LNHDA and CDR2 SQIVND come from the germline V gene (reference sequence). CDR3 sequence reads: CASSDKGIQDTQYF. DNA for the CDR3: TGTGCCAGTAGTGACAAGGGAATTCAAGATACGCAGTATTTT.

This chain uses TRBV28 with TRBJ1-2; TRBD1 might be the D (6 bases). Germline CDR1 MDHEN, CDR2 SYDVKM. Deletions cut 2 bases from V and 5 bases from J, with 18 bases between. This CDR3 contains 16 residues. CDR3 sequence (DNA): TGTGCCAGCAGTTTAGATGGTTCAGGGGTCGGGTATGGCTACACCTTC. It yields the protein CASSLDGSGVGYGYTF.

CDR3 residues: CASKGTGTGELFF. The CDR3 bases are TGCGCCAGCAAGGGGACAGGCACCGGGGAGCTGTTTTTT. The rearrangement links TRBV10-1 to TRBJ2-2; 8 bases map to TRBD1. The CDR3 has 13 residues. After removal of 7 bases from V and 4 bases from J, the junction contained 2 bases not matched to a gene. The germline gives CDR1 WNHNN, CDR2 SYGVQD (reference sequence).

This clone was found a few times. The chain recombines TRBV9 with TRBJ1-6; maybe TRBD1 (6 bases). V lost 3 bases and J lost 10, with 14 bases in between. The CDR3 contains 14 residues. From germline, CDR1 is SGDLS and CDR2 YYNGEE. CDR3 amino acids: CASSETGGRSPLHF. For the CDR3, the DNA is TGTGCCAGCAGCGAGACAGGAGGTCGGTCACCCCTCCACTTT. The whole variable domain, filled in from reference TRBV9 and TRBJ1-6, reads DSGVTQTPKHLITATGQRVTLRCSPRSGDLSVYWYQQSLDQGLQFLIQYYNGEERAKGNILERFSAQQFPDLHSELNLSSLELGDSALYFCASSETGGRSPLHFGNGTRLTVT.

The chain recombines TRBV7-2 with TRBJ2-3; no firm D call. The CDR3 runs to 14 residues. The V gene lost 1 base and the J gene lost 6 bases, with 11 bases spanning the gap. Germline V gene lookup returns CDR1 SGHTA and CDR2 FQGNSA. The CDR3 loop is CASSLGPVSDTQYF. The DNA for the CDR3 is TGTGCCAGCAGCTTAGGTCCCGTCTCTGATACGCAGTATTTT.

V gene TRBV6-1 combines with J gene TRBJ1-2; a possible D gene is TRBD1 (5 bases). In germline, CDR1 is MNHNS, CDR2 SASEGT. V was shortened by 2 bases and J by 6 bases, with 16 bases between the two germline ends. The CDR3 contains 15 residues. CDR3 sequence (DNA): TGTGCCAGCAGTGAAATGGTCAGGGCATTTAATGGCTACACCTTC. Translating it yields CASSEMVRAFNGYTF.

J is TRBJ1-1 and V is TRBV6-1; D call uncertain. The CDR3 has 11 amino acids. V lost 8 bases to trimming and J lost 6 bases, with 10 bases between them. CDR1 is MNHNS and CDR2 is SASEGT in the germline V gene. The CDR3 region is CASAPYPEAFF. In DNA, the CDR3 is TGTGCCAGCGCCCCGTACCCTGAAGCTTTCTTT.

The V call is TRBV27, the J call TRBJ1-1, with D hard to call. Germline CDR1 MNHEY, CDR2 SMNVEV (reference sequence). Trimming stripped 8 bases from V and 1 base from J, with 20 bases between. The CDR3 has 16 amino acids. Here the CDR3 DNA reads TGTGCCAGCGGGATTCGATTCAGGACCTCGAACACTGAAGCTTTCTTT. Translation gives CASGIRFRTSNTEAFF.